Here is one T cell receptor beta chain with its context. Its antigen is currently unknown. The sample belongs to a study of Ad26.COV2.S vaccination and SARS-CoV-2 variants. At the level of the study: Into the muscle, Ad26.COV2.S was dosed once or twice, 56 days apart.

V was clipped by 4 bases and J by 0 bases, with 11 bases between them. CDR1 and CDR2 from the germline V gene are SGHKS and YYEKEE (reference sequence). This CDR3 region has 15 residues. Treatment here: approximately 18 received Ad26.COV2.S at low or high dose, single or two shots; about 5 received placebo; per-sample allocation not given. The investigators took samples on day 63 after the first vaccine or placebo injection. An Ad26 vector was used to express Wuhan-strain SARS-CoV-2 spike as the vaccine. Regarding the study as a whole: Comparable non-spike TCR breadth was observed in vaccine and placebo recipients. Vaccine recipients showed a spike-specific TCR breadth that was higher than in placebo recipients.

The repertoire was sequenced with immunoSEQ multiplex PCR; TCRdb's copy has only in-frame clones and lacks some. This table has about 240,000 clones, roughly 90% appearing once. This material consisted of peripheral blood, taken in a trial of Ad26.COV2.S vaccine versus placebo. This sequence originates from a person aged 18-60 years who received the Ad26.COV2.S COVID-19 vaccine or a placebo. The chain links TRBV5-5 to TRBJ1-5; D gene unclear. CDR3 loop: CASSNDGNSNQPQHF. As DNA, the CDR3 is TGTGCCAGCAGCAACGATGGAAATAGCAATCAGCCCCAGCATTTT.